These 3 T cell receptor beta chains were all obtained from the same sample, sequenced in a study of blood T cell repertoires in COVID-19. The protocol was immunoSEQ multiplex PCR, while the TCRdb copy is restricted to in-frame clones and leaves out a portion. The repertoire holds about 180,000 clones, with roughly nine tenths as singletons. The specimen sequenced was peripheral blood. These receptors were taken from a man between 18 and 35 years old who had recovered from COVID-19.

This chain joins TRBV5-4 and TRBJ2-7, with TRBD2 matching 12 bases. The trim removed 0 bases at V and 4 bases at J, leaving 2 bases unmatched. Germline CDR1 and CDR2: SGHNT and YYREEE (reference sequence). The CDR3 is made up of 15 amino acids. The CDR3 is CASSLELAGGYEQYF. The CDR3 coding sequence is TGTGCCAGCAGCTTGGAACTAGCGGGAGGTTACGAGCAGTACTTC.

The chain joins TRBV7-2 to TRBJ2-3; D ambiguous. Trimming left V 4 bases short and J 5 bases short, with 7 bases between. CDR3 length: 12 amino acids. CDR1 is SGHTA, CDR2 FQGNSA, per germline. CDR3 nucleotide sequence: TGTGCCAGCAGCTCCGACTTAGATACGCAGTATTTT. It translates to CASSSDLDTQYF. Supplemented by reference TRBV7-2 and TRBJ2-3, the full variable domain reads GAGVSQSPSNKVTEKGKDVELRCDPISGHTALYWYRQSLGQGLEFLIYFQGNSAPDKSGLPSDRFSAERTGGSVSTLTIQRTQQEDSAVYLCASSSDLDTQYFGPGTRLTVL.

The chain employs TRBV5-8 and TRBJ2-1, with TRBD1 identical over 7 bases. The germline CDR1 and CDR2 sequences are SGHTS and YDEGEE. The CDR3 covers 16 residues. J gave up 0 bases and V 6 bases, and 9 bases lay outside the gene matches. DNA of the CDR3: TGTGCCAGCAACAGAGGGGGCGCGGGCTCCTACAATGAGCAGTTCTTC. This encodes CASNRGGAGSYNEQFF.